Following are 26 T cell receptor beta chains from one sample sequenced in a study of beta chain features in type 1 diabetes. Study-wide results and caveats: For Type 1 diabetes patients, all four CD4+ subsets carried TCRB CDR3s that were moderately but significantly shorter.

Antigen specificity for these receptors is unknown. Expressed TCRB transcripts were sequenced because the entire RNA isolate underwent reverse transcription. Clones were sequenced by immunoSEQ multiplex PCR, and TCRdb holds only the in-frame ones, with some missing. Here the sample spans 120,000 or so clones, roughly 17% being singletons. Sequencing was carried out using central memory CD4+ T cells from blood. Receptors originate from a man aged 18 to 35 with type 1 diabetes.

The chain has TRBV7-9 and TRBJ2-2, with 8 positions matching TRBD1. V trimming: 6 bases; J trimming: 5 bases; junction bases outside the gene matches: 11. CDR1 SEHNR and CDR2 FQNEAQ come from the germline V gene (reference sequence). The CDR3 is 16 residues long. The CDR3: CASSPGLDRVTGELFF. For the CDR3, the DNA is TGTGCCAGCAGTCCGGGGCTGGACAGGGTAACCGGGGAGCTGTTTTTT.

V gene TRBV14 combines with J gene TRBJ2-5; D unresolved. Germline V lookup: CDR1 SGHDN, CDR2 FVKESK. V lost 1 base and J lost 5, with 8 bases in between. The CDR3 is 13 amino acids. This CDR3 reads CASSQVAGETQYF. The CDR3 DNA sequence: TGTGCCAGCAGCCAAGTGGCTGGGGAGACCCAGTACTTC.

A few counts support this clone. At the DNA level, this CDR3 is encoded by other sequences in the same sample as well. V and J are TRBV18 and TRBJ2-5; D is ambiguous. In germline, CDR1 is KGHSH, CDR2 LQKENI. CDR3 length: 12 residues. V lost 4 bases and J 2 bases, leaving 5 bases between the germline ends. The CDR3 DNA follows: TGTGCCAGCTCACGGTCGCAAGAGACCCAGTACTTC. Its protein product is CASSRSQETQYF.

DNA for the CDR3: TGTGCCAGCAGTCTAGGACAGGGGAACGGTTCACCCCTCCACTTT. Protein sequence: CASSLGQGNGSPLHF. The gene calls are TRBV7-2 and TRBJ1-6, with TRBD1 matching over 9 bases. Germline V gene lookup returns CDR1 SGHTA and CDR2 FQGNSA. The CDR3 has 15 residues. V was pared by 6 bases and J by 9 bases, with 9 bases of the junction left unmatched.

This CDR3 reads CASSSIQGAWEQYF. In nucleotides, the CDR3 is TGTGCCAGCAGCTCAATCCAGGGGGCTTGGGAGCAGTACTTC. The chain recombines TRBV6-6 with TRBJ2-7, with 8 positions matching TRBD1. V gave up 6 bases and J gave up 7 bases; unmatched junction bases: 11. This CDR3 has 14 residues. CDR1 MNHNY and CDR2 SVGAGI come from the germline V gene (reference sequence).

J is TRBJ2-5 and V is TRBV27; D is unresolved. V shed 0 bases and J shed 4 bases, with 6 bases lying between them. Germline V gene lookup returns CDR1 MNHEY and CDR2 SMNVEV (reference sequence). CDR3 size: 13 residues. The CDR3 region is CASSLSRGETQYF. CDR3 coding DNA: TGTGCCAGCAGTTTATCTCGAGGAGAGACCCAGTACTTC.

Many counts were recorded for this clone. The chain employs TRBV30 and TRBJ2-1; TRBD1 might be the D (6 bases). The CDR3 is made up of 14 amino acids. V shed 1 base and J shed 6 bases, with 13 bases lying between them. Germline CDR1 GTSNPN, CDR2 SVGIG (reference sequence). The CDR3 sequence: CAWSGGRRGNEQFF. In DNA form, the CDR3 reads TGTGCCTGGAGTGGAGGGCGCAGGGGCAATGAGCAGTTCTTC.

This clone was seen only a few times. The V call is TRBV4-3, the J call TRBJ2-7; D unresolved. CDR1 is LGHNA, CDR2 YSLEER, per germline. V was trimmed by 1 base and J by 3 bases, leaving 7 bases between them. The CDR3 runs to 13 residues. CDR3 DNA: TGCGCCAGCAGCCAAGCGCGCTTCTACGAGCAGTACTTC. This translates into CASSQARFYEQYF.

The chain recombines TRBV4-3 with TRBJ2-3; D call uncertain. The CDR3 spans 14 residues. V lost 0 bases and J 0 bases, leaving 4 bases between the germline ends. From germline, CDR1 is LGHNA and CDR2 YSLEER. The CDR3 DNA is TGCGCCAGCAGCCAAGACATTAGCACAGATACGCAGTATTTT. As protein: CASSQDISTDTQYF.

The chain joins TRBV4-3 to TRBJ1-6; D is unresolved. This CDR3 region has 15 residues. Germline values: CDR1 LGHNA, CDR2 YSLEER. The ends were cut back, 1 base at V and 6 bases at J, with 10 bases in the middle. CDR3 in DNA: TGCGCCAGCAGCCAAGCGACCTCTCTTAATTCACCCCTCCACTTT. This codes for CASSQATSLNSPLHF.

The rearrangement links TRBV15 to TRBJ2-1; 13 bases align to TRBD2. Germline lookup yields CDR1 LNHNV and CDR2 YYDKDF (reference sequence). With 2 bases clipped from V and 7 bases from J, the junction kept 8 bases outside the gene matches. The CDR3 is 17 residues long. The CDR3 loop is CATSRSGLAGARNEQFF. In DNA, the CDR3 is TGTGCCACCAGCAGATCCGGACTAGCGGGAGCTAGGAATGAGCAGTTCTTC.

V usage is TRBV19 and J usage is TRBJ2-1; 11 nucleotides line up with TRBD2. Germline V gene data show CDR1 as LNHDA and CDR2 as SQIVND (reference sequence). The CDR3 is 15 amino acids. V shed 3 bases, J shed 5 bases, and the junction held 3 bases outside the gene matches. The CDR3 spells CASSISSGRHNEQFF. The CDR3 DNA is TGTGCCAGTAGTATTTCTAGCGGGAGGCACAATGAGCAGTTCTTC.

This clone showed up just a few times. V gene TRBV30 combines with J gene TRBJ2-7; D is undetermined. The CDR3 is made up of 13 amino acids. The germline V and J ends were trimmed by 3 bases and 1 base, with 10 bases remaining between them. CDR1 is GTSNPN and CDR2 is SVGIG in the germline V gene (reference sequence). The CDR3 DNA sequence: TGTGCCTGGAGCCGCACAGATTCCTACGAGCAGTACTTC. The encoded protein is CAWSRTDSYEQYF.

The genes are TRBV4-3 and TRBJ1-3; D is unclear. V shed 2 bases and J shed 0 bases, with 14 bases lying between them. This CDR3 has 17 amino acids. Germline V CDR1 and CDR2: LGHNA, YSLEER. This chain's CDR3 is CASSQRYSDYSGNTIYF. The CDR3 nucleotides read TGCGCCAGCAGCCAAAGGTATAGCGACTACTCTGGAAACACCATATATTTT.

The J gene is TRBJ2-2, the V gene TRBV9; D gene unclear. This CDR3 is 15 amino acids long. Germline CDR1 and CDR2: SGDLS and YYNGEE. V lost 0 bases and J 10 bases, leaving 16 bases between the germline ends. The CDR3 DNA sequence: TGTGCCAGCAGCGTAGCTGTCCAGTACGTTGAGGAGCTGTTTTTT. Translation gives CASSVAVQYVEELFF. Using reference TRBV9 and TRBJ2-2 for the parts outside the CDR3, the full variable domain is DSGVTQTPKHLITATGQRVTLRCSPRSGDLSVYWYQQSLDQGLQFLIQYYNGEERAKGNILERFSAQQFPDLHSELNLSSLELGDSALYFCASSVAVQYVEELFFGEGSRLTVL.

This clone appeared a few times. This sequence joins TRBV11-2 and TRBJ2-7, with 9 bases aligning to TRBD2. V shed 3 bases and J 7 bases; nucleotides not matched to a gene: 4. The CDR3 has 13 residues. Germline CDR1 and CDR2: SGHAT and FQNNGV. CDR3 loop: CASSFWTSEEQYF. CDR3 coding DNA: TGTGCCAGCAGCTTTTGGACTAGCGAGGAGCAGTACTTC.

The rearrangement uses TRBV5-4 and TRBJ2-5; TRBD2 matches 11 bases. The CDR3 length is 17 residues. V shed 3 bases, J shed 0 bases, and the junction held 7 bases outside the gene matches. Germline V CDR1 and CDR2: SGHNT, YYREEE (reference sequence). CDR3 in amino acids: CASSSQLAGGDQETQYF. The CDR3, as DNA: TGTGCCAGCAGCTCCCAGCTAGCGGGAGGTGACCAAGAGACCCAGTACTTC.

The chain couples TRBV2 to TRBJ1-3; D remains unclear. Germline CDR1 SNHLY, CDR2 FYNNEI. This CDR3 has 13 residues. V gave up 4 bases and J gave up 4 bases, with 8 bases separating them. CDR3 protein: CASSGNAGNTIYF. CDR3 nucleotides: TGTGCCAGCAGTGGGAACGCGGGAAACACCATATATTTT.

CDR3 region: CASNRDPKETQYF. The CDR3 nucleotides are TGTGCCAGCAACCGGGACCCAAAAGAGACCCAGTACTTC. This chain joins TRBV2 and TRBJ2-5; D may correspond to TRBD1 or TRBD2 (5 bases each). The CDR3 loop spans 13 amino acids. V was shortened by 7 bases and J by 3 bases, with 12 bases between the two germline ends. From germline, CDR1 is SNHLY and CDR2 FYNNEI.

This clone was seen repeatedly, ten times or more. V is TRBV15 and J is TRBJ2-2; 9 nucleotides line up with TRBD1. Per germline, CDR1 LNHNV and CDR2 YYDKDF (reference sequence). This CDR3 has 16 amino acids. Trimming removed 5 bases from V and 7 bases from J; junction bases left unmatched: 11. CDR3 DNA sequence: TGTGCCACCAGCCGGATGGGACAGGGAATTTACGGGGAGCTGTTTTTT. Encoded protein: CATSRMGQGIYGELFF. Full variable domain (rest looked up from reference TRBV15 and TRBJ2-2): DAMVIQNPRYQVTQFGKPVTLSCSQTLNHNVMYWYQQKSSQAPKLLFHYYDKDFNNEADTPDNFQSRRPNTSFCFLDIRSPGLGDTAMYLCATSRMGQGIYGELFFGEGSRLTVL.

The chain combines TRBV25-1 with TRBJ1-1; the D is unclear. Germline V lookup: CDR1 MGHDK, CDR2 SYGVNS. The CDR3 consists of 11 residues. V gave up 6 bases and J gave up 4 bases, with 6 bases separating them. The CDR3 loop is CASRVVTEAFF. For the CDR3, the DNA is TGTGCCAGCAGGGTGGTCACTGAAGCTTTCTTT. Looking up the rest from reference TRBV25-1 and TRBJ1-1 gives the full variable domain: EADIYQTPRYLVIGTGKKITLECSQTMGHDKMYWYQQDPGMELHLIHYSYGVNSTEKGDLSSESTVSRIRTEHFPLTLESARPSHTSQYLCASRVVTEAFFGQGTRLTVV.

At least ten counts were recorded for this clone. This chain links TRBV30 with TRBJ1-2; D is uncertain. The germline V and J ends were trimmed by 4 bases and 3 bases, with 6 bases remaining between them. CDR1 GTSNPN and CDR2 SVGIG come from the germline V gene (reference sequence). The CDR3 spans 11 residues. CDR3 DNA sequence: TGTGCCTGGAAAGATTACTATGGCTACACCTTC. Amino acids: CAWKDYYGYTF.

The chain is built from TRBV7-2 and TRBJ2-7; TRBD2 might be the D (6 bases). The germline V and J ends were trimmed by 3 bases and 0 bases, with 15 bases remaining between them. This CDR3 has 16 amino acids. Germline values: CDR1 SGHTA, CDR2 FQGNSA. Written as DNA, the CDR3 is TGTGCCAGCAGCTTCGGCGGGATTTTATCCTCCTACGAGCAGTACTTC. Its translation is CASSFGGILSSYEQYF.

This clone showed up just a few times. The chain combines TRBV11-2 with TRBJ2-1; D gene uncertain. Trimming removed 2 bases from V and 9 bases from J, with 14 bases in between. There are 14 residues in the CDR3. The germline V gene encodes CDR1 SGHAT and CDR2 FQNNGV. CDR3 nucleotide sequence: TGTGCCAGCAGCTTAATTGGCACCCGCGGTGAGCAGTTCTTC. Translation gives CASSLIGTRGEQFF.

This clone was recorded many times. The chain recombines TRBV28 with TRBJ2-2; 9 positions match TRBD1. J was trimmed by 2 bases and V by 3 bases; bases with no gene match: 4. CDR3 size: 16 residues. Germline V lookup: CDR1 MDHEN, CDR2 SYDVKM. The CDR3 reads CASSFRQGDNTGELFF. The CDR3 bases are TGTGCCAGCAGTTTCCGACAGGGGGATAACACCGGGGAGCTGTTTTTT.

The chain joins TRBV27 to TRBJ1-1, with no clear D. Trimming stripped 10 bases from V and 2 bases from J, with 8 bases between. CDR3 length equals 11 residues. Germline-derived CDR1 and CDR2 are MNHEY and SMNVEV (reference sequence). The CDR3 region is CATKSNTEAFF. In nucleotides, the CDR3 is TGTGCCACAAAGTCCAACACTGAAGCTTTCTTT.